This note documents a single TCR beta chain sequence. Its antigen is not identified. The sample belongs to a study of PD-1 blockade in classical Hodgkin lymphoma. In the study overall: Patients in the cohort were put on intravenous nivolumab, 3 mg/kg every 2 weeks.

The germline V gene encodes CDR1 SNHLY and CDR2 FYNNEI. V was cut by 6 bases and J by 4 bases, with 12 bases left in between. The CDR3 covers 13 residues. Profiled with immunoSEQ multiplex PCR; TCRdb holds only in-frame clones, not every one. The sample gives around 41,000 clones, approximately 80% of which show up once; approximately 11% is in the top ten. Every patient relapsed after autologous stem cell transplantation, and brentuximab vedotin exposure varied. Study observations and caveats: What drove the repertoire differences, possibly disease activity or prior therapy, has not been defined. At C4D1, TCR diversity had climbed significantly for CD4+ cells, though not for CD8+ cells. Reports indicated that newly diagnosed patients had lower baseline TCR diversity than healthy donors did.

The receptor was derived from a human donor with classical Hodgkin lymphoma. Sequenced here: peripheral blood mononuclear cells (PBMCs), sampled at baseline. The gene calls are TRBV2 and TRBJ2-5; a possible D gene is TRBD2 (5 bases). CDR3 loop: CASRPQGRETQYF. Here the CDR3 DNA reads TGTGCCAGCAGACCCCAAGGGAGAGAGACCCAGTACTTC.